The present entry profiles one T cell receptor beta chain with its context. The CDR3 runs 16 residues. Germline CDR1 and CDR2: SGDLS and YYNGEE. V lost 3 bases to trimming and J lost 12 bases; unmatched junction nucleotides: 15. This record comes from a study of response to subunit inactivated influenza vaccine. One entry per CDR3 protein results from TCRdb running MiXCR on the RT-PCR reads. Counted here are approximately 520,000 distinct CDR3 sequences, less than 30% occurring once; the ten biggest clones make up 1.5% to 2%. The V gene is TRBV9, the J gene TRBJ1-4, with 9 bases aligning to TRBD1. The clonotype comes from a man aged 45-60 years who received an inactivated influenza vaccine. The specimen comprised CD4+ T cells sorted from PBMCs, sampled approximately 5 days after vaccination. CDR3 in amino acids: CASSGALTGGPGELFF. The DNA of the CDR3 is TGTGCCAGCAGCGGCGCCTTGACAGGGGGGCCGGGGGAACTGTTTTTT.